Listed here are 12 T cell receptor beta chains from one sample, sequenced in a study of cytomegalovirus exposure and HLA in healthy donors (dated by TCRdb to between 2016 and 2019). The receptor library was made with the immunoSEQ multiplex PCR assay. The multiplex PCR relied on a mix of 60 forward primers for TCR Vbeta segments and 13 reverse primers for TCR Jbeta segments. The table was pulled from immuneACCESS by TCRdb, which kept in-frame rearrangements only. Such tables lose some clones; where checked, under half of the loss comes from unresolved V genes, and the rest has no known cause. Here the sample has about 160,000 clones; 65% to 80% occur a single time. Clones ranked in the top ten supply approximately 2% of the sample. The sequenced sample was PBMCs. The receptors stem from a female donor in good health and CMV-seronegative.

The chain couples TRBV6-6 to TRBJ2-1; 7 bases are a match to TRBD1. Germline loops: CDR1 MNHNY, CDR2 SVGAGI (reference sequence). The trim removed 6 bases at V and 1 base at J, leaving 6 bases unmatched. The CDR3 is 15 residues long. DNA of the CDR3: TGTGCCAGCAGCGCCCCAGGGGGTTCCTACAATGAGCAGTTCTTC. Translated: CASSAPGGSYNEQFF.

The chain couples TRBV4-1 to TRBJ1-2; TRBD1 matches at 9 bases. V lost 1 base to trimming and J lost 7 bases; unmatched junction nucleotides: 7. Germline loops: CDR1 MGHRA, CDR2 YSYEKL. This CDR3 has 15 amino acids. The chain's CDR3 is CASSQVGQGDGGYTF. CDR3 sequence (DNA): TGCGCCAGCAGCCAAGTGGGACAGGGAGACGGTGGCTACACCTTC.

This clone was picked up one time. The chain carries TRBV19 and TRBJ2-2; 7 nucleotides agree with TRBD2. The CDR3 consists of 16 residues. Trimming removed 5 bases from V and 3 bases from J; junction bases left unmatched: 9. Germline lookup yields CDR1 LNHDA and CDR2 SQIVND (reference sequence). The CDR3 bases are TGTGCCAGTAGTTCTTCCGGGGGGACCTACACCGGGGAGCTGTTTTTT. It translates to CASSSSGGTYTGELFF.

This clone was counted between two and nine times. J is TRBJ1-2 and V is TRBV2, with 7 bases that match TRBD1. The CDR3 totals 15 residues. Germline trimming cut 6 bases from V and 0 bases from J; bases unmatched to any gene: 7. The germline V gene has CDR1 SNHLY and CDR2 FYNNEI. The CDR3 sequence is CASRGTVYSNYGYTF. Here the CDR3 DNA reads TGTGCCAGCAGGGGGACAGTCTACTCTAACTATGGCTACACCTTC. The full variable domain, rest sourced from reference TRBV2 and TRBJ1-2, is EPEVTQTPSHQVTQMGQEVILRCVPISNHLYFYWYRQILGQKVEFLVSFYNNEISEKSEIFDDQFSVERPDGSNFTLKIRSTKLEDSAMYFCASRGTVYSNYGYTFGSGTRLTVV.

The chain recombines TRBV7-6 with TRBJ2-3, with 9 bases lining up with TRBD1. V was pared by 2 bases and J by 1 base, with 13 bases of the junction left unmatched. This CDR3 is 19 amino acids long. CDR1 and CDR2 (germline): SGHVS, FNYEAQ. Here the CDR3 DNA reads TGTGCCAGCAGCTTACGTGTGCCACGGACAGGGGACGGCACAGATACGCAGTATTTT. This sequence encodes CASSLRVPRTGDGTDTQYF.

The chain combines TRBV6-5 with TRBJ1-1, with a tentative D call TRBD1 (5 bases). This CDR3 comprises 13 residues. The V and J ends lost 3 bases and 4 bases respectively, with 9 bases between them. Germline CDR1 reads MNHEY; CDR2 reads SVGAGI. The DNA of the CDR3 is TGTGCCAGCAGTTATCGGACAAGCACTGAAGCTTTCTTT. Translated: CASSYRTSTEAFF.

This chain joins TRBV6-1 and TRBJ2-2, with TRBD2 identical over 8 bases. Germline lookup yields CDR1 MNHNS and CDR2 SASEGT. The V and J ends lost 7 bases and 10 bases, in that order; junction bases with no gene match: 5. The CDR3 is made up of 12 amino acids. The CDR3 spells CASTGGLAELFF. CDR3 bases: TGTGCCAGCACGGGCGGACTAGCGGAGCTGTTTTTT.

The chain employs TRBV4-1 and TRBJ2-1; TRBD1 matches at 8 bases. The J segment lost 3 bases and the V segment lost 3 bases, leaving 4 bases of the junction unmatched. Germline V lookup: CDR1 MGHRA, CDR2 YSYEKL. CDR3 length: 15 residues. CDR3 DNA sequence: TGCGCCAGCAGCCACGCGGGACAGGTCTACAATGAGCAGTTCTTC. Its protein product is CASSHAGQVYNEQFF.

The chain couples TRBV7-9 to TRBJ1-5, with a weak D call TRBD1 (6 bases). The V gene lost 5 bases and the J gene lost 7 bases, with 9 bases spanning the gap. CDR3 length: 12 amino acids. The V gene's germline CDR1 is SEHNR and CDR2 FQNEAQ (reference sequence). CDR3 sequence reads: CASSLQGQPQHF. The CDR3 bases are TGTGCCAGCAGCCTACAGGGCCAGCCCCAGCATTTT.

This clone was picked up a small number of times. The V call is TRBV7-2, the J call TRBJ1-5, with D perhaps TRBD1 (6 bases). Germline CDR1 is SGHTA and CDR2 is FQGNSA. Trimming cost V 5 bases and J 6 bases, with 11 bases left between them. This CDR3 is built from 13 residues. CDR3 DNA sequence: TGTGCCAGCAGCGTACAGGGAGTTCAGCCCCAGCATTTT. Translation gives CASSVQGVQPQHF. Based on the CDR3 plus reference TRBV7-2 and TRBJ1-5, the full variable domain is GAGVSQSPSNKVTEKGKDVELRCDPISGHTALYWYRQSLGQGLEFLIYFQGNSAPDKSGLPSDRFSAERTGGSVSTLTIQRTQQEDSAVYLCASSVQGVQPQHFGDGTRLSIL.

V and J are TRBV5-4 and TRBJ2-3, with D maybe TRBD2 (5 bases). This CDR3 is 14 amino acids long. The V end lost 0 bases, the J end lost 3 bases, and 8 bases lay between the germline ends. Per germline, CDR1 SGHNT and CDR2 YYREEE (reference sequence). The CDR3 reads CASSLAPGTDTQYF. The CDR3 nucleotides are TGTGCCAGCAGCTTGGCCCCGGGGACAGATACGCAGTATTTT.

DNA for the CDR3: TGTGCCAGCAGCCCCACTAGCTATGAGCAGTTCTTC. Its translation: CASSPTSYEQFF. This rearrangement joins TRBV2 to TRBJ2-1; D might be TRBD2 (6 bases). Between the trimmed V and J ends, which lost 6 bases and 8 bases, there was a span of 11 bases. The CDR3 has 12 residues. Germline values: CDR1 SNHLY, CDR2 FYNNEI. The whole variable domain, remainder taken from reference TRBV2 and TRBJ2-1, is EPEVTQTPSHQVTQMGQEVILRCVPISNHLYFYWYRQILGQKVEFLVSFYNNEISEKSEIFDDQFSVERPDGSNFTLKIRSTKLEDSAMYFCASSPTSYEQFFGPGTRLTVL.